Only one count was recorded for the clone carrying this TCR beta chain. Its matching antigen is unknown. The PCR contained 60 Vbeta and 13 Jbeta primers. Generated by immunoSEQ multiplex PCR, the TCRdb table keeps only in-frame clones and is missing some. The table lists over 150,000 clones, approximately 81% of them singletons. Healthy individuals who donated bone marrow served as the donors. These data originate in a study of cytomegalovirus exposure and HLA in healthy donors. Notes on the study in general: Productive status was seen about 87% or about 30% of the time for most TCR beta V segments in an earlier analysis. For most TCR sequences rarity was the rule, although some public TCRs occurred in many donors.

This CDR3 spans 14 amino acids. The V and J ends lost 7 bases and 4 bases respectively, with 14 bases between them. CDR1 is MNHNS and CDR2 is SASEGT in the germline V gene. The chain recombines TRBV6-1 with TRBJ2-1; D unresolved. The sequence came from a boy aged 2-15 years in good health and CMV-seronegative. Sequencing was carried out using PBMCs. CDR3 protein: CASKVALGYNEQFF. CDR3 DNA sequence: TGTGCCAGCAAGGTGGCGCTCGGGTACAATGAGCAGTTCTTC.